These T cell receptor beta chains were read from a single sample in a study of OX40 agonist ivuxolimab in advanced cancers. Only in-frame clones appear in the TCRdb table, and some are missing; sequencing was by immunoSEQ multiplex PCR. This repertoire shows more than 50,000 clones, approximately 81% found once; its top ten account for approximately 4%. This sample comprised CD4+ or CD8+ T cells sorted from blood, obtained in a trial of the OX40 agonist ivuxolimab. The origin of the receptors is an adult with an advanced solid tumor such as melanoma, head and neck, liver or kidney cancer. Both conserved end residues are part of each CDR3. D genes are given only for firm matches. The size field is filled for only some rows; it gives once, few, many or a size class.

>NA|TRBJ1-4|NA|TRBV6-5
CASSYMAGEEKLFF
>NA|TRBJ1-2|NA|TRBV19
CASSIRSNYGYTF
>NA|TRBJ2-1|NA|TRBV11-2
CASSSSTIYNEQFF
>TRBD1|TRBJ1-1|NA|TRBV9
CASSVALDRGNTEAFF
>TRBD2|TRBJ2-4|NA|TRBV6-6
CASYGAGGPFLGLKYF
>NA|TRBJ2-3|NA|TRBV10-3
CAIISALSSTDTQYF
>NA|TRBJ2-5|NA|TRBV27
CASRLRTKTQETQYF
>NA|TRBJ2-6|few|TRBV18
CASSPLTRSDSGANVLTF
>NA|TRBJ1-4|NA|TRBV4-1
CASSQVYSPEKLFF
>NA|TRBJ2-2|NA|TRBV19
CASSTRSGSTGELFF
>TRBD1|TRBJ2-3|NA|TRBV19
CATRYRGQTTDTQYF
>NA|TRBJ2-1|NA|TRBV6-5
CASSPIGTEQFF
>TRBD1|TRBJ1-6|NA|TRBV5-4
CASSLDSLDRDNSPLHF
>NA|TRBJ2-1|NA|TRBV6-6
CASSYSLLAGNEQFF
>NA|TRBJ2-7|NA|TRBV7-2
CASSSQGIQGEQYF
>NA|TRBJ2-7|NA|TRBV6-1
CASTRQFLDSYEQYF
>TRBD1|TRBJ1-6|few|TRBV30
CAWRDRGGSPLHF
>NA|TRBJ1-3|few|TRBV10-3
CAITQGGNTIYF
>TRBD1|TRBJ1-5|NA|TRBV19
CASSMGQGSNQPQHF
>NA|TRBJ2-3|NA|TRBV6-6
CASRSEGRTSDTQYF
>NA|TRBJ2-2|NA|TRBV5-1
CASSLEGSKGELFF
>NA|TRBJ2-3|NA|TRBV30
CAWSVGITDTQYF
>NA|TRBJ1-1|NA|TRBV10-1
CASSDPGVNTEAFF
>NA|TRBJ2-7|NA|TRBV4-1
CASSQPSSGVYEQYF
>NA|TRBJ2-4|NA|TRBV7-2
CASSYLPREDQYF
>NA|TRBJ1-5|NA|TRBV7-2
CASSFLESGRTRDNQPQHF
>NA|TRBJ1-2|once|TRBV19
CASSIVGILVGYTF
>NA|TRBJ2-1|NA|TRBV5-1
CATRSITYNEQFF
>NA|TRBJ1-4|NA|TRBV30
CAWSPLRVGNEKLFF
>NA|TRBJ1-5|NA|TRBV4-1
CASSQTRGYSNQPQHF
>TRBD1|TRBJ1-4|NA|TRBV30
CAWENRGNKKLFF
>NA|TRBJ1-2|NA|TRBV9
CASSIMTGLTNYGYTF
>NA|TRBJ2-1|few|TRBV7-2
CASSSKSETEQFF
>NA|TRBJ2-7|once|TRBV28
CATGRRAEEQYF
>TRBD2|TRBJ2-1|NA|TRBV10-3
CAERRPGLEVGQFF
>TRBD1|TRBJ1-3|few|TRBV30
CAWSLSGGSGNTIYF
>NA|TRBJ2-7|NA|TRBV10-2
CASSDLGRTYEQYF
>TRBD1|TRBJ1-5|NA|TRBV7-9
CASSLMTGGRGNQPQHF
>NA|TRBJ2-7|NA|TRBV5-1
CASSLVGASYEQYF
>NA|TRBJ2-7|NA|TRBV19
CASSIVVGDYEQYF
>NA|TRBJ2-7|NA|TRBV28
CATLSYEQYF
>TRBD1|TRBJ1-3|NA|TRBV6-5
CANPGQSSGNTIYF